The 26 T cell receptor beta chains below all came from one sample that was sequenced in a study of CD8+CD57+ T cells in acquired aplastic anemia. The TCR beta profiling, which covered VDJ combination and CDR3 sequence, was carried out using genomic DNA as the template. TCRdb used MiXCR to reprocess the reads, holding one entry per CDR3 protein. The sample yields approximately 300,000 distinct CDR3 sequences, roughly 53% seen once. In patients chosen for sequencing, flow cytometry had shown CD8+CD57+ cell expansion. Sequenced material: sorted CD4+, CD8+, or CD8+CD57+ T cells (not recorded which) from PBMCs. Source of these receptors: a human donor with aplastic anemia.

The rearrangement links TRBV20-1 to TRBJ2-3; D call uncertain. CDR1 is DFQATT, CDR2 SNEGSKA, per germline (reference sequence). The ends were cut back, 0 bases at V and 0 bases at J, with 13 bases in the middle. This CDR3 has 16 amino acids. CDR3 loop: CSARDPLVGSTDTQYF. The DNA of the CDR3 is TGCAGTGCTAGAGATCCCCTCGTAGGGAGCACAGATACGCAGTATTTT.

V is TRBV5-1 and J is TRBJ2-5; 13 bases are a match to TRBD2. CDR1 and CDR2 (germline): SGHRS, YFSETQ. The length of the CDR3 is 17 residues. Trimming cost V 1 base and J 2 bases; bases outside gene matches: 5. CDR3 protein: CASSLIQLAGGQETQYF. The CDR3 nucleotides read TGCGCCAGCAGCTTGATACAACTAGCGGGAGGGCAAGAGACCCAGTACTTC.

This chain joins TRBV7-2 and TRBJ1-1; TRBD1 is a possible D gene (5 bases). Trimming left V 5 bases short and J 1 base short, with 11 bases between. Germline lookup yields CDR1 SGHTA and CDR2 FQGNSA. This CDR3 has 14 residues. The chain's CDR3 is CASSPRATNTEAFF. CDR3 coding DNA: TGTGCCAGCAGCCCCAGGGCTACGAACACTGAAGCTTTCTTT.

This clonotype was observed a single time. V is TRBV12-5 and J is TRBJ1-1, with TRBD1 identical over 7 bases. The V segment lost 0 bases and the J segment 7 bases; nucleotides outside the gene matches: 8. Germline V gene sequence: CDR1 LGHNT, CDR2 FRNRAP. The CDR3 extends over 15 amino acids. The CDR3 coding sequence is TGTGCTAGTGGTTTGGTCCAGGGGGGGACTGATGAAGCTTTCTTT. Amino acids: CASGLVQGGTDEAFF.

Written as DNA, the CDR3 is TGTGCCAGCAGTGAAGGGGGGACAGGGGGTTTCGGGGAGCTGTTTTTT. It specifies CASSEGGTGGFGELFF. The chain is built from TRBV6-1 and TRBJ2-2; 11 positions match TRBD1. J gave up 7 bases and V 1 base, and 5 bases lay outside the gene matches. CDR1 is MNHNS, CDR2 SASEGT, per germline. The CDR3 runs to 16 residues.

The V call is TRBV6-2 or TRBV6-3, the J call TRBJ2-7; 7 nucleotides match TRBD2. V shed 7 bases and J 5 bases; nucleotides not matched to a gene: 5. This CDR3 has 12 amino acids. CDR1 and CDR2 (germline): MNHEY, SVGEGT. The CDR3 nucleotides read TGTGCCAGCAATCAGCGGGGTGACGAGCAGTACTTC. It specifies CASNQRGDEQYF.

This clonotype was observed at least ten times. This chain uses TRBV7-9 with TRBJ1-1; D unresolved. The CDR3 extends over 15 amino acids. Trimming removed 1 base at V and 1 base at J, with 10 bases between. The germline V gene encodes CDR1 SEHNR and CDR2 FQNEAQ (reference sequence). The DNA for the CDR3 is TGTGCCAGCAGCTTAGGTGCACAACAGAACACTGAAGCTTTCTTT. Translating it yields CASSLGAQQNTEAFF. The full variable domain, in which reference TRBV7-9 and TRBJ1-1 provide the parts outside the CDR3, is DTGVSQNPRHKITKRGQNVTFRCDPISEHNRLYWYRQTLGQGPEFLTYFQNEAQLEKSRLLSDRFSAERPKGSFSTLEIQRTEQGDSAMYLCASSLGAQQNTEAFFGQGTRLTVV.

This clonotype occurred a few times. V usage is TRBV7-3 and J usage is TRBJ2-3; D may correspond to TRBD1 or TRBD2 (5 bases each). CDR1 and CDR2 (germline): SGHTA, FQGTGA. V lost 4 bases and J lost 6, with 14 bases in between. CDR3 size: 14 residues. CDR3 amino acids: CASSSGPGLDTQYF. DNA of the CDR3: TGTGCCAGCAGCTCGGGACCTGGACTGGATACGCAGTATTTT.

The chain couples TRBV5-1 to TRBJ2-7, with 13 bases matching TRBD2. Germline V gene data show CDR1 as SGHRS and CDR2 as YFSETQ. The CDR3 is 15 residues long. The V segment lost 4 bases and the J segment 5 bases; nucleotides outside the gene matches: 6. The CDR3 region is CASSPGLAGAHEQYF. For the CDR3, the DNA is TGCGCCAGCAGCCCCGGACTAGCGGGAGCCCACGAGCAGTACTTC.

V usage is TRBV19 and J usage is TRBJ2-3; 14 nucleotides match TRBD2. Germline CDR1 reads LNHDA; CDR2 reads SQIVND (reference sequence). The CDR3 length is 16 residues. V lost 7 bases to trimming and J lost 1 base; unmatched junction nucleotides: 4. The CDR3 loop reads CASKGLAGVGTDTQYF. As DNA, the CDR3 is TGTGCCAGTAAGGGACTAGCGGGGGTTGGCACAGATACGCAGTATTTT.

The V and J genes are TRBV7-2 and TRBJ2-5; the D call may be TRBD1 or TRBD2 (6 bases each). Looked up from germline, CDR1 is SGHTA and CDR2 is FQGNSA. With 5 bases removed from V and 2 bases from J, the gap between germline ends came to 18 bases. This CDR3 comprises 16 residues. In DNA form, the CDR3 reads TGTGCCAGCAGCCAAGAGATCGGGGGCTTTCAAGAGACCCAGTACTTC. As protein: CASSQEIGGFQETQYF. Complete variable domain (other parts from reference TRBV7-2 and TRBJ2-5): GAGVSQSPSNKVTEKGKDVELRCDPISGHTALYWYRQSLGQGLEFLIYFQGNSAPDKSGLPSDRFSAERTGGSVSTLTIQRTQQEDSAVYLCASSQEIGGFQETQYFGPGTRLLVL.

The chain has TRBV10-3 and TRBJ1-6; TRBD1 aligns across 12 bases. The junction had 1 base not matched to a gene; V was cut back by 6 bases and J by 7 bases. This CDR3 has 14 residues. Germline V gene sequence: CDR1 ENHRY, CDR2 SYGVKD. CDR3 nucleotides: TGTGCCATCAGGGGGACAGGGGGCAATTCACCCCTCCACTTT. Translation: CAIRGTGGNSPLHF.

As concerns this clonotype: A clone one base away is much larger, so this may be a read error. The rearrangement links TRBV5-1 to TRBJ2-7, with 12 bases matching TRBD1. The CDR3 has 14 residues. The V gene end was trimmed by 3 bases and the J gene end by 5 bases; junction bases not matched to a gene: 3. Germline CDR1 SGHRS, CDR2 YFSETQ. The CDR3 nucleotides read TGCGCCAGCAGCTCGGGACAGGGGGCACACGAGCAGTACTTC. Protein product: CASSSGQGAHEQYF.

V and J are TRBV6-4 and TRBJ2-1, with D tentatively TRBD1 (6 bases). V was trimmed by 0 bases and J by 6 bases, leaving 9 bases between them. Germline V gene sequence: CDR1 MRHNA, CDR2 SNTAGT. The CDR3 sequence is 14 residues long. The CDR3 region is CASSDSGGGNEQFF. CDR3 DNA: TGTGCCAGCAGTGACTCAGGGGGTGGCAATGAGCAGTTCTTC.

This sequence joins TRBV20-1 and TRBJ2-5, with 10 bases lining up with TRBD2. The CDR3 has 17 residues. Trimming took 6 bases from V and 5 from J; bases not matched to a gene: 18. Germline V gene lookup returns CDR1 DFQATT and CDR2 SNEGSKA (reference sequence). This CDR3 is CSASPALAGGGIETQYF. The CDR3 DNA follows: TGCAGTGCCAGCCCCGCCTTAGCGGGAGGAGGGATTGAGACCCAGTACTTC.

This clonotype was detected ten times or more. V gene TRBV20-1 combines with J gene TRBJ1-3; no clear D. V was cut by 0 bases and J by 0 bases, with 12 bases left in between. There are 16 residues in the CDR3. Per germline, CDR1 DFQATT and CDR2 SNEGSKA (reference sequence). The CDR3 DNA reads as TGCAGTGCTAGAGATGAGGGTACAGTCTCTGGAAACACCATATATTTT. Its translation: CSARDEGTVSGNTIYF.

This clonotype occurred many times. The chain carries TRBV19 and TRBJ2-5, with D maybe TRBD2 (5 bases). The CDR3 runs 15 residues. V was trimmed by 3 bases and J by 2 bases, leaving 13 bases between them. Germline lookup yields CDR1 LNHDA and CDR2 SQIVND (reference sequence). Written as DNA, the CDR3 is TGTGCCAGTAGTATCTTCGGGGTCTCTCAAGAGACCCAGTACTTC. Amino acid sequence: CASSIFGVSQETQYF. Filled out from reference TRBV19 and TRBJ2-5, the complete variable domain reads DGGITQSPKYLFRKEGQNVTLSCEQNLNHDAMYWYRQDPGQGLRLIYYSQIVNDFQKGDIAEGYSVSREKKESFPLTVTSAQKNPTAFYLCASSIFGVSQETQYFGPGTRLLVL.

This clonotype has a handful of counts. This chain links TRBV4-2 with TRBJ2-3, with 9 bases matching TRBD2. The CDR3 contains 17 residues. Germline V lookup: CDR1 LGHNA, CDR2 YNFKEQ. V shed 5 bases, J shed 5 bases, and the junction held 14 bases outside the gene matches. The CDR3 DNA reads TGTGCCAGCAGCACCCCCGGTAGCGGGAGAGGAGTAGATACGCAGTATTTT. This gives the protein CASSTPGSGRGVDTQYF.

This clonotype came up once. The rearrangement links TRBV7-9 to TRBJ2-5, with D possibly being TRBD1 or TRBD2 (6 bases each). Germline assignment: CDR1 SEHNR and CDR2 FQNEAQ (reference sequence). V shed 3 bases and J shed 9 bases, with 17 bases lying between them. The CDR3 is 14 amino acids. DNA of the CDR3: TGTGCCAGCAGCTTCAGGGACACCGGGAGCGCCCAGTACTTC. Residues: CASSFRDTGSAQYF.

Many counts were recorded for this clonotype. V usage is TRBV9 and J usage is TRBJ1-2; TRBD1 agrees at 7 bases. V shed 4 bases and J 2 bases; nucleotides not matched to a gene: 8. This CDR3 spans 15 amino acids. CDR1 is SGDLS, CDR2 YYNGEE, per germline. CDR3 residues: CASSRPGTVNYGYTF. The CDR3 bases are TGTGCCAGCAGCCGACCCGGGACAGTAAACTATGGCTACACCTTC.

The chain joins TRBV5-1 to TRBJ2-2, with unresolved D. CDR1 is SGHRS, CDR2 YFSETQ, per germline. Trimming pared 6 bases from V and 6 bases from J, leaving 18 bases between. The CDR3 totals 15 residues. The CDR3 DNA is TGCGCCAGCACCGACGGCTATAATAACGCCGGGGAGCTGTTTTTT. This codes for CASTDGYNNAGELFF.

This clonotype appeared a few times. This likely comes from a read error, as the CDR3 has no conserved phenylalanine or tryptophan at its end. It is unclear where the CDR3 begins or ends on the DNA, so no DNA is shown, and the CDR3 is as TCRdb lists it. This sequence joins TRBV7-6 and TRBJ2-2. With termini counted, the CDR3 has 8 amino acids. CDR1 and CDR2 from the germline V gene are SGHVS and FNYEAQ. The CDR3 reads CASSLGVA.

The chain uses TRBV2 and TRBJ2-2, with no clear D. There are 14 residues in the CDR3. Trimming took 4 bases from V and 3 from J, leaving 9 bases between them. The germline CDR1 and CDR2 sequences are SNHLY and FYNNEI. CDR3 sequence (DNA): TGTGCCAGCAGTGTGAACACGCACACCGGGGAGCTGTTTTTT. This sequence encodes CASSVNTHTGELFF. Based on the CDR3 plus reference TRBV2 and TRBJ2-2, the full variable domain is EPEVTQTPSHQVTQMGQEVILRCVPISNHLYFYWYRQILGQKVEFLVSFYNNEISEKSEIFDDQFSVERPDGSNFTLKIRSTKLEDSAMYFCASSVNTHTGELFFGEGSRLTVL.

There are many counts of this clonotype. The V and J genes are TRBV6-1 and TRBJ1-2; D might be TRBD1 (6 bases). Germline-derived CDR1 and CDR2 are MNHNS and SASEGT. The CDR3 has 15 amino acids. Trimming left V 7 bases short and J 8 bases short, with 23 bases between. CDR3 loop: CASTSPGASRLGYTF. CDR3 coding DNA: TGTGCCAGCACCTCCCCGGGGGCGAGCCGCCTAGGCTACACCTTC.

This clonotype showed up many times. The gene calls are TRBV13 and TRBJ2-5; tentative D call: TRBD2 (6 bases). The CDR3 is 13 amino acids. Deletions cut 5 bases from V and 4 bases from J, with 11 bases between. The germline V gene has CDR1 PRHDT and CDR2 FYEKMQ (reference sequence). DNA for the CDR3: TGTGCCAGCAGCCTCTGGACTATAGAGACCCAGTACTTC. Translation gives CASSLWTIETQYF.

This clonotype was seen repeatedly, ten times or more. The chain joins TRBV5-1 to TRBJ2-2, with D possibly matching TRBD1 (7 bases). The CDR3 length is 15 residues. CDR1 is SGHRS and CDR2 is YFSETQ in the germline V gene. V was shortened by 2 bases and J by 7 bases, with 15 bases between the two germline ends. CDR3 residues: CASSFSEGAGGELFF. In DNA, the CDR3 is TGCGCCAGCAGCTTTTCGGAGGGGGCTGGCGGGGAGCTGTTTTTT.